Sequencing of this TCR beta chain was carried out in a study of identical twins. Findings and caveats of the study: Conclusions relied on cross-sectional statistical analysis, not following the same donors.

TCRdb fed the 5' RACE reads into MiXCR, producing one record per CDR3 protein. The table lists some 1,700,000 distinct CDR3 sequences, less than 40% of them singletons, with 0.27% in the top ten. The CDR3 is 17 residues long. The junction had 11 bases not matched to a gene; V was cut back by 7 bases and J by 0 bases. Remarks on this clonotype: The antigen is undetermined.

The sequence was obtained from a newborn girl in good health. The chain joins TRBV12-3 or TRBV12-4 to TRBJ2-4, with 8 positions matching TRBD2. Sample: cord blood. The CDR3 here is CASTGGSGNLAKNIQYF. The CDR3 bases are TGTGCCAGCACCGGGGGTAGCGGGAACCTAGCCAAAAACATTCAGTACTTC.